These T cell receptor beta chains were read from a single sample in a study of blood T cell repertoires in COVID-19. Sequencing was performed with immunoSEQ multiplex PCR; in TCRdb, only in-frame clones are kept and a portion is missing. This table holds around 200,000 clones, just under 90% found once. The material sequenced was PBMCs or T cells enriched from blood (not recorded which). The receptors here all came from a man younger than 45 who had recovered from COVID-19. The conserved cysteine and the conserved F or W are not part of the CDR3 here. Fields, in order: J gene, V gene, CDR3 protein.

TRBJ1-1	TRBV28	GTGGLTAEAF
TRBJ2-7	TRBV7-8	ASSRGTSGYEQY
TRBJ1-2	TRBV5-1	ASSLGQGYT
TRBJ2-1	TRBV5-1	ASSLGTDNEQF
TRBJ2-1	TRBV9	ASSVLGGSRNNEQF
TRBJ2-7	TRBV28	ASSLDGARNEQY
TRBJ2-1	TRBV30	ACLAGSIYNEQF
TRBJ2-3	TRBV19	ASSIDASRTDTQY
TRBJ1-4	TRBV6-6	ASRSQGRPTNEKLF
TRBJ2-1	TRBV30	AWSPTPQGNEQF
TRBJ2-7	TRBV27	ASSSTGGAHEQY
TRBJ1-1	TRBV7-9	ASSTRDSSYTEAF
TRBJ2-4	TRBV21-1	ASSTRQGARILAKNIQY
TRBJ2-5	TRBV27	ASSLIQGAKETQY
TRBJ2-7	TRBV30	AWSAGTGAYEQY
TRBJ2-7	TRBV5-4	ASSPRWAGGSYEQY
TRBJ2-1	TRBV2	ASSYDPSGRAYNEQF
TRBJ2-3	TRBV10-1	ASSESNLLDTQY
TRBJ1-6	TRBV2	ASSIANSPLH
TRBJ1-2	TRBV6-5	ASSYTGPAYGYT
TRBJ2-7	TRBV28	ASSFSSLSSYEQY
TRBJ1-5	TRBV7-6	ASSSTGSENQPQH
TRBJ2-3	TRBV19	ASRIAFDRGLADTQY
TRBJ1-2	TRBV6-5	ASSTNPHRYGYT
TRBJ1-1	TRBV18	ASSLRQGPTNTEAF
TRBJ1-5	TRBV27	ASSPTGTAQH